The 13 T cell receptor beta chains below come from one sample, sequenced in a study of blood T cell repertoires in COVID-19 (dated by TCRdb to about 2020). Library preparation used the immunoSEQ multiplex PCR assay. TCRdb stores this immuneACCESS table with in-frame sequences only. Part of the clones is absent; in the studies checked, under half of the shortfall reflects unresolved V genes, and no reason is known for the rest. The sample profile shows 100,000 to 150,000 clones; less than 90% of them were found once. Roughly 7.9% of the sample belongs to the ten largest clones. Sequencing used peripheral blood. The receptor source for this set is a man in his 70s who had recovered from COVID-19.

This rearrangement joins TRBV9 to TRBJ2-1, with no clear D. Germline assignment: CDR1 SGDLS and CDR2 YYNGEE. Trimming cost V 0 bases and J 7 bases, with 11 bases left between them. The CDR3 length is 14 residues. The CDR3 region has the DNA TGTGCCAGCAGCGTAGCTCCGCAGACTAATGAGCAGTTCTTC. Amino acids: CASSVAPQTNEQFF.

This chain joins TRBV7-2 and TRBJ2-1, with TRBD2 matching 9 bases. The germline V gene has CDR1 SGHTA and CDR2 FQGNSA. Trimming at V came to 5 bases and at J to 9 bases, leaving 11 bases not matched to a gene. The CDR3 totals 15 residues. CDR3 sequence (DNA): TGTGCCAGCAGCGAAGGGGCGGGAGGGCCTCCTGAGCAGTTCTTC. Its protein is CASSEGAGGPPEQFF. The complete variable domain, with remaining parts taken from reference TRBV7-2 and TRBJ2-1, reads GAGVSQSPSNKVTEKGKDVELRCDPISGHTALYWYRQSLGQGLEFLIYFQGNSAPDKSGLPSDRFSAERTGGSVSTLTIQRTQQEDSAVYLCASSEGAGGPPEQFFGPGTRLTVL.

V usage is TRBV28 and J usage is TRBJ2-7; the D is unclear. Germline assignment: CDR1 MDHEN and CDR2 SYDVKM. CDR3 length equals 12 residues. With 11 bases removed from V and 8 bases from J, the gap between germline ends came to 19 bases. CDR3 coding DNA: TGTGCCGTACTTGATCAGGCTGCGAAGCAGTACTTC. It translates to CAVLDQAAKQYF.

The sample holds many counts of this clone. The chain joins TRBV4-1 to TRBJ2-1, with TRBD2 matching 12 bases. With V trimmed by 5 bases and J by 4 bases, 6 bases remained unmatched. The CDR3 runs to 16 residues. The germline V gene has CDR1 MGHRA and CDR2 YSYEKL. CDR3 in amino acids: CASSFRTSGVYNEQFF. The CDR3 coding sequence is TGCGCCAGCAGCTTCAGGACTAGCGGGGTTTACAATGAGCAGTTCTTC.

The J gene is TRBJ2-3, the V gene TRBV30, with D tentatively TRBD2 (6 bases). CDR3 length: 13 amino acids. The germline CDR1 and CDR2 sequences are GTSNPN and SVGIG (reference sequence). Trimming shortened V by 4 bases and J by 1 base, and 9 bases separated the two germline ends. The CDR3 spells CAWMQRGTDTQYF. Written as DNA, the CDR3 is TGTGCCTGGATGCAGCGGGGCACAGATACGCAGTATTTT.

The rearrangement links TRBV5-5 to TRBJ2-3, with a possible D match to TRBD2 (6 bases). V lost 2 bases and J lost 6, with 13 bases in between. Germline-derived CDR1 and CDR2 are SGHKS and YYEKEE (reference sequence). The CDR3 is 14 amino acids. CDR3 protein: CASSLRLDGDTQYF. CDR3 coding DNA: TGTGCCAGCAGCTTACGACTAGACGGGGATACGCAGTATTTT.

The chain uses TRBV5-4 and TRBJ1-2, with a weak D call TRBD1 (6 bases). The CDR3 is 13 residues long. V was clipped by 4 bases and J by 2 bases, with 9 bases between them. Germline CDR1 SGHNT, CDR2 YYREEE (reference sequence). The CDR3 loop reads CASSADRNYGYTF. The CDR3, as DNA: TGTGCCAGCAGCGCCGACAGGAACTATGGCTACACCTTC.

The rearrangement links TRBV30 to TRBJ2-1; 8 nucleotides agree with TRBD2. Trimming at V came to 2 bases and at J to 9 bases, leaving 6 bases not matched to a gene. This CDR3 is 13 amino acids long. The V gene's germline CDR1 is GTSNPN and CDR2 SVGIG (reference sequence). The CDR3 coding sequence is TGTGCCTGGAGTACGGGAGGGCCGGGTGAGCAGTTCTTC. It encodes CAWSTGGPGEQFF.

CDR3 in DNA: TGTGCCAGCAGTGACCCATTACAACCTCCGTATGAAAAACTGTTTTTT. This translates into CASSDPLQPPYEKLFF. This chain joins TRBV2 and TRBJ1-4; D unclear. V was shortened by 3 bases and J by 6 bases, with 17 bases between the two germline ends. This CDR3 contains 16 residues. Germline CDR1 is SNHLY and CDR2 is FYNNEI.

This clone came up once. V usage is TRBV5-1 and J usage is TRBJ1-2; TRBD1 is a possible D gene (6 bases). With 0 bases removed from V and 4 bases from J, the gap between germline ends came to 10 bases. Germline V gene data show CDR1 as SGHRS and CDR2 as YFSETQ. The CDR3 totals 14 residues. CDR3 nucleotides: TGCGCCAGCAGCTTGGCTCAGGGGTCCTATGGCTACACCTTC. Encoded protein: CASSLAQGSYGYTF. The variable domain in full, completed from reference TRBV5-1 and TRBJ1-2, reads KAGVTQTPRYLIKTRGQQVTLSCSPISGHRSVSWYQQTPGQGLQFLFEYFSETQRNKGNFPGRFSGRQFSNSRSEMNVSTLELGDSALYLCASSLAQGSYGYTFGSGTRLTVV.

V usage is TRBV5-6 and J usage is TRBJ2-3; D is perhaps TRBD2 (6 bases). There are 14 residues in the CDR3. Germline V gives CDR1 SGHDT, CDR2 YYEEEE. V gave up 0 bases and J gave up 4 bases, with 9 bases separating them. Here the CDR3 reads CASSLAGTPDTQYF. CDR3 bases: TGTGCCAGCAGCTTGGCGGGGACTCCAGATACGCAGTATTTT. The whole variable domain, filled in from reference TRBV5-6 and TRBJ2-3, reads DAGVTQSPTHLIKTRGQQVTLRCSPKSGHDTVSWYQQALGQGPQFIFQYYEEEERQRGNFPDRFSGHQFPNYSSELNVNALLLGDSALYLCASSLAGTPDTQYFGPGTRLTVL.

The genes are TRBV5-1 and TRBJ1-2; 7 positions match TRBD1. V was pared by 4 bases and J by 8 bases, with 11 bases of the junction left unmatched. This CDR3 is 14 amino acids long. In germline, CDR1 is SGHRS, CDR2 YFSETQ. The chain's CDR3 is CASSPQGSRRGYTF. CDR3 DNA: TGCGCCAGCAGCCCACAGGGGAGTAGAAGAGGCTACACCTTC.

The gene calls are TRBV3-1 (or the pseudogene TRBV3-2) and TRBJ2-2; no clear D gene. This CDR3 region has 15 residues. Germline CDR1 LGHDT, CDR2 YNNKEL (reference sequence). Trimming took off 3 bases at V and 3 bases at J, with 11 bases between the two ends. CDR3 sequence: CASSHPGVYTGELFF. The DNA of the CDR3 is TGTGCCAGCAGCCATCCCGGTGTGTACACCGGGGAGCTGTTTTTT.